This T cell receptor (beta chain) was captured in a study of neurological immune-mediated disorders (dated by TCRdb to the late 2010s). About the study as a whole: Peripheral blood TCR-beta repertoires from HTLV-I-associated myelopathy (HAM/TSP) patients, multiple sclerosis patients and healthy controls were compared by UMI-based sequencing. The cohort was made up of 68 subjects, consisting of 15 or so HAM/TSP patients, about 34 multiple sclerosis patients and 20 healthy controls. Alongside PBMC samples, the set of 106 TCR-beta libraries contained longitudinal samples, technical triplicates, and paired CD4+ and CD8+ T-cell subsets that had been sorted. Results the study describes overall, beyond this receptor: Across subjects, expanded clones never shared an identical CDR3 amino acid sequence, which suggests that the TCR-beta repertoires in every group were private. TCR clonal expansion was highest in HAM/TSP patients and lowest in MS patients, with MS patients falling below even healthy controls.

V and J are truncated by 5 bases and 15 bases respectively, leaving an intervening sequence of 17 bases. The CDR3 runs 12 amino acids, cysteine and phenylalanine included. The only DNA kept is the CDR3, 36 bases in frame from the first base. The germline V gene gives CDR1 as SGHVS and CDR2 as FQNEAQ. To synthesize cDNA, template-switch 5'RACE was performed with a primer carrying a 10-nucleotide random unique molecular identifier so that each TCR transcript was tagged. Every sequencing run yielded over 170 million TCR-beta sequences covering 15-18 subjects. Total RNA was extracted with the RNeasy kit. Using the KAPA Real-time Library Amplification kit, TCR-beta VDJ regions were amplified with primers for the TCR constant region and the 5'RACE anchor. A first PCR added sample indexes and Illumina adaptors, and a second PCR then raised library yield. After purification with Ampure beads, the TCR product of roughly 650 bp was size-selected on a 2% E-gel SizeSelection system. Before pooling, library quality was checked on a Bioanalyzer, concentration was measured with Qubit, and libraries were quantified with the Kapa Library Quantification kit. An Illumina HiSeq 2500 sequenced the libraries paired-end 2 x 150 bp. To increase sequence diversity, roughly 24-32% phiX was spiked into each library pool. The original pipeline was this. The quality-filtered reads were processed with the UMI-based MiGEC pipeline, whose error correction step removed more than 85% of the raw TCR sequences. IMGT germline references were used for alignment of VDJ genes, and clonotypes were defined by a unique CDR3 amino acid sequence together with V-J genes. VDJtools evaluated clonal expansion, Shannon diversity and CDR3 relatedness (CalcPairwiseDistances, ClusterSamples); CLCbio workbench built phylogenetic trees. Expanded clones were defined as having at least 8 unique UMIs, based on coefficient-of-variation modelling across technical triplicates. TCRdb reran the public reads through fastp at Q25 and MiXCR, keeping productive beta chains. For every CDR3 protein sequence, its rows merge into one entry that carries the most common genes and DNA. The V and J calls and clone size come from TCRdb's table, not from the authors' own analysis. Recorded for this sample are 30,000 to 45,000 distinct CDR3 sequences; approximately 10% of them occurred a single time. The top ten hold roughly 4% of the sample.

For the sorted-subset TCR libraries, the starting material was about 920,000 sorted CD4+ or CD8+ T cells. Peripheral blood was subjected to Ficoll-Hypaque density gradient centrifugation to isolate PBMCs, which were then cryopreserved in liquid nitrogen. Paired sorted CD4+ and CD8+ subsets came from healthy controls, HAM/TSP patients and MS patients. This clonotype was observed many times. The antigen it binds to is not known. Base qualities are not provided; no much larger clone lies one nucleotide away. This TCR derives from a woman aged 25 to 45 with HTLV-1-associated myelopathy (HAM/TSP). The V and J segments used are TRBV7-8 and TRBJ1-5; the D gene is possibly TRBD1, with 6 bases matching. Sequenced material: CD4+ T cells from blood. The CDR3 is CASSHLDRMMHF. Read as DNA, the sequence is TGTGCCAGCAGCCACCTGGACAGAATGATGCATTTT.